This T cell receptor beta chain came from a study of blood T cells in healthy people across ages. Study-wide points: Across the age range, TCR beta diversity per million T cells fell in a roughly linear way. In long-lived donors, naive CD4+ cell counts and diversity exceeded those of aged donors.

The authors ran a second PCR of about 7 to 11 cycles using a sample-barcoded 5' primer and a J-beta primer mix. One entry per CDR3 protein, called by TCRdb with MiXCR from the 5' RACE reads. The sample carries around 800,000 distinct CDR3 sequences, about 55% recorded once. The CDR3 contains 15 residues. Germline loops: CDR1 SNHLY, CDR2 FYNNEI. The ends were cut back, 5 bases at V and 4 bases at J, with 16 bases in the middle. Notes on this clonotype: Its antigen is not identified.

The J gene is TRBJ2-3, the V gene TRBV2; the D gene is possibly TRBD2 (6 bases). What was sequenced was blood. The source of this sequence is an elderly man in good health. CDR3 nucleotide sequence: TGTGCCAGCAGTTACCCCGGGACTGCCGCAGATACGCAGTATTTT. Translated: CASSYPGTAADTQYF.